Below, one T cell receptor beta chain is given with its context. Its binding antigen is unknown. Base qualities were left out, and no much larger clone turns up one base away. Using the deep immunoSEQ assay, TCR CDR3 regions were amplified from genomic DNA by multiplex PCR. For each cell subset, the extracted genomic DNA was distributed evenly across all wells of several immunoSEQ 96-well plates, and each plate served as one replicate. For sorted subsets, around 200 ng genomic DNA, equal to about 30,000 T cell genomes, was loaded into each replicate PCR. Purified libraries were measured with a Qubit 3.0 fluorometer, size-checked on a Bioanalyzer 2100, and measured again with the KAPA Library Quantification kit. A separate single-read 150-cycle Illumina NextSeq 550 flow cell was used to sequence each immunoSEQ 96-well plate. The paper's data handling went like this. Because only junctional sequences without quality scores were contained in the immunoSEQ output, filtering matching that applied to full-length reads could not be performed. To assign V/J genes and CDR3, sequences were annotated against IMGT germline references using PyIR, a Python wrapper for IgBLAST v1.9. Reads were removed for weak V/J assignments (E-value above 1e-6), missing CDR3, stop codons, out-of-frame junctions, or ambiguous translated residues. V3J clonotypes were defined by identical inferred V gene, J gene, and CDR3 amino acid sequence. The percentage overlap between two repertoires was calculated by dividing the number of shared unique clonotypes by the size of the smaller repertoire. Three approaches were used to assess repertoire richness: RTK rarefaction, the Chao1 estimator, and Recon v2.1 estimates of unobserved clonotypes. Generation probabilities were computed with OLGA for all TCRbeta clonotypes obtained by the gDNA method from several donors. Not all clones reach the TCRdb copy of this immuneACCESS table, which keeps in-frame sequences only. Checked studies attribute under half of the gap to unresolved V genes and leave the rest unexplained. The DNA gave D and trimming, while V, J and clone size come from that table. The sample yields under 2,500,000 clones; about 94% were counted once. Of the sample, roughly 0.13% is held by the ten largest clones.

Inclusive of the bounding cysteine and phenylalanine, the CDR3 is 17 residues long. This entry keeps only the CDR3 DNA: 51 bases, framed from base 1. Trimmed from V: 0 bases; trimmed from J: 6 bases; junction bases lacking a gene match: 8. The germline V gene sets CDR1 to ENHRY and CDR2 to SYGVKD. Donors were healthy HIV-negative adults with no recently reported acute infections or vaccinations. All donors were Caucasian adults living in Nashville, Tennessee, USA. Magnetic negative selection was used to enrich CD4+ T cells, after which naive cells were positively selected on CD45RA and the negative fraction became the memory subset. After blood collection by leukapheresis, PBMCs were isolated using Ficoll-Histopaque density gradient centrifugation and then cryopreserved in the vapor phase of liquid nitrogen. Purity and quantity of every magnetically sorted T cell population were checked by analytical flow cytometry. From each sorted fraction, genomic DNA was isolated and quantified by UV absorbance on a Nanodrop 2000c.

The data stem from a study of shared clonotypes between healthy human individuals (dated by TCRdb to 2020 to 2022). Regarding the study in general: A couple of women and a few men aged 18 to 49 years were included in the cohort. For each donor, CD4 naive and CD4 memory were each given three plates, CD8 naive was given two plates, and CD8 memory was given one plate. To estimate repertoire size and how much clonotype sharing occurs between individuals, the study deeply sequenced the blood TCR repertoires of roughly 5 healthy adults. To increase sequencing depth and limit assay-specific biases, different laboratories used diverse techniques to prepare libraries and sequence TCR repertoires. Each donor's leukapheresis produced roughly between roughly 0.94 and 9.5 billion PBMCs. The investigation overall reported the following: Compared with non-shared clonotypes, clonotypes shared by all four sorted-subset donors had higher generation probabilities. Based on pairwise subsampling, the degree of clonotype sharing among donors was expected to be affected by sequencing depth. When several donors were compared, the shared fraction of clonotypes was around 5% for naive CD4, approximately 3.5% for naive CD8, more than 2% for memory CD4, and less than 0.5% for memory CD8. Even with the large sequencing depth, rarefaction of the sorted-subset datasets indicated that sequencing was incomplete. Only blood was sampled, and tissue TCR repertoires likely differ from those in blood. The small number of donors limited the genetic and exposure-history diversity represented. Naive subsets generally had larger estimated clonotype richness than memory subsets did.

The origin of this receptor is a man between 18 and 29 years old in good health. The chain links TRBV10-3 with TRBJ1-1, with 12 junctional bases fitting TRBD1. Sequencing was done on a sample of naive CD4+ T cells sorted from blood. What the cell subset or site label conveys for this sample: CD45RA+ positively selected. The nucleotide sequence reads TGTGCCATCAGTGAGTCGGCTCCGGGACAGGGGGCTGCTGAAGCTTTCTTT. It translates to CAISESAPGQGAAEAFF.